The TCR beta chain described here comes from a study of patients and donors after allogeneic stem cell transplantation. MiXCR, applied by TCRdb to the RT-PCR reads, yields one record per CDR3 protein. Of roughly 940,000 distinct CDR3 sequences listed, about 20% were seen once; the top ten hold roughly 6.4%. Material for sequencing was blood, either unsorted or a sorted T cell fraction (not recorded which). This receptor was identified in a human donor who was either an allogeneic HSCT recipient or a stem cell or donor lymphocyte infusion donor (not recorded which). It is not recorded whose cells these are; they may come from a transplant donor.

The CDR3 coding sequence is TGTGCCAGCAGCTCCGACACAGGGATCACAGATACGCAGTATTTT. Residues: CASSSDTGITDTQYF. The chain has TRBV7-2 and TRBJ2-3; D is perhaps TRBD1 (6 bases). The germline CDR1 and CDR2 sequences are SGHTA and FQGNSA. The CDR3 is 15 residues long. The V end was cut by 4 bases, the J end by 2 bases, with 13 bases between.